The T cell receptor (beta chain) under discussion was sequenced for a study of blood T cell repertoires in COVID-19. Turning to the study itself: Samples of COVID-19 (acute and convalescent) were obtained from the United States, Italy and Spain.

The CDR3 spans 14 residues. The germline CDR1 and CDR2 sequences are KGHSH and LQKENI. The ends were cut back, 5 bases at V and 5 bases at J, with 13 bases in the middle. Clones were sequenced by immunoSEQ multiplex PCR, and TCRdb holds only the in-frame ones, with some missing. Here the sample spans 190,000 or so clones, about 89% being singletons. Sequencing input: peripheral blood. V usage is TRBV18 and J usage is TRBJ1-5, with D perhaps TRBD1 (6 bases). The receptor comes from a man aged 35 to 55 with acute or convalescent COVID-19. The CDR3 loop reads CASSTTGTDQPQHF. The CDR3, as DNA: TGTGCCAGCTCAACTACAGGGACGGATCAGCCCCAGCATTTT.